The source of this T cell receptor (beta chain) is a study of control samples from healthy donors and cancer patients. CDR3 length: 17 residues. Germline V lookup: CDR1 LNHDA, CDR2 SQIVND (reference sequence). V gave up 6 bases and J gave up 4 bases; unmatched junction bases: 12. Clones were sequenced by immunoSEQ multiplex PCR, and TCRdb holds only the in-frame ones, with some missing. The data show about 410,000 clones, with 90% seen just once and more than 6% held by the top ten. The V and J genes are TRBV19 and TRBJ2-1; 10 bases line up with TRBD2. The source of this sequence is a man between 40 and 49 years old with head and neck cancer. The sequencing sample was made of PBMCs. CDR3 amino acids: CASRGLDLAGGYNEQFF. The CDR3 DNA reads TGTGCCAGTAGGGGTTTGGATTTAGCGGGGGGATACAATGAGCAGTTCTTC.